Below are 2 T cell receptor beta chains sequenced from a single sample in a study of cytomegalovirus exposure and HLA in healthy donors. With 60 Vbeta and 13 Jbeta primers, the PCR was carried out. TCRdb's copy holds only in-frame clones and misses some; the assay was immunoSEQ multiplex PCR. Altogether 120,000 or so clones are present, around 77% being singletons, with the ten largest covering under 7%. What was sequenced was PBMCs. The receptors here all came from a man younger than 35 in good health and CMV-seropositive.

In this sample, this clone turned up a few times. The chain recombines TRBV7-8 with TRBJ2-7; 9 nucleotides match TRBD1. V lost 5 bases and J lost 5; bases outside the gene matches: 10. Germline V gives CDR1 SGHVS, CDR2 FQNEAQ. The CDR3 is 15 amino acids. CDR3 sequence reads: CASSPRTGERDEQYF. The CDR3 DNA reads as TGTGCCAGCAGCCCGAGGACAGGGGAGAGGGACGAGCAGTACTTC.

The CDR3 nucleotides read TGTGCCAGCAGCGAGACAGGGGGCGCACCCCACGAGCAGTACTTC. Protein sequence: CASSETGGAPHEQYF. The chain is built from TRBV5-6 and TRBJ2-7; TRBD1 matches 10 bases. CDR3 length: 15 amino acids. The junction had 9 bases not matched to a gene; V was cut back by 4 bases and J by 5 bases. Germline CDR1 is SGHDT and CDR2 is YYEEEE.